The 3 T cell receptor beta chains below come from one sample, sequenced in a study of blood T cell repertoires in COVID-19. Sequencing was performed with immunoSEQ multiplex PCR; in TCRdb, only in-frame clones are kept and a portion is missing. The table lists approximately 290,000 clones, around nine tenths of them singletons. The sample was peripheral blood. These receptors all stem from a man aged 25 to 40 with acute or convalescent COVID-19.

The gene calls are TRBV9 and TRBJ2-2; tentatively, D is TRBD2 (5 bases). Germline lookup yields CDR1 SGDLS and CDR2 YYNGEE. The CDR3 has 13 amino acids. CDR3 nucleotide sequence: TGTGCTGCGGGCCGCGCGAACACCGGGGAGCTGTTTTTT. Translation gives CAAGRANTGELFF.

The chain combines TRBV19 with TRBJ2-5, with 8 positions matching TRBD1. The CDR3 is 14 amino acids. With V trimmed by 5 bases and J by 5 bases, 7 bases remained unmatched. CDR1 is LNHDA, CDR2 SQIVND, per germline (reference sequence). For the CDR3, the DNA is TGTGCCAGTAGTCTAGGACAGGGAAGGGAGACCCAGTACTTC. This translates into CASSLGQGRETQYF.

This CDR3 is CASSDAGVGGYTF. CDR3 coding DNA: TGTGCCAGCAGTGATGCGGGGGTCGGTGGCTACACCTTC. V usage is TRBV2 and J usage is TRBJ1-2; perhaps TRBD1 as D (5 bases). Germline V gene data show CDR1 as SNHLY and CDR2 as FYNNEI. V was pared by 3 bases and J by 7 bases, with 12 bases between. The CDR3 covers 13 residues.